Following are 7 T cell receptor beta chains from one sample sequenced in a study of OX40 agonist ivuxolimab in advanced cancers. Data came from immunoSEQ multiplex PCR; TCRdb stores just in-frame clones and leaves some out. The sample holds some 40,000 clones; about three quarters are singletons and the top ten take about 12%. The input for sequencing was CD4+ or CD8+ T cells sorted from blood, taken in a trial of the OX40 agonist ivuxolimab. These receptors all stem from an adult with an advanced solid tumor such as melanoma, head and neck, liver or kidney cancer.

The chain links TRBV19 to TRBJ1-5, with no clear D. The V gene's germline CDR1 is LNHDA and CDR2 SQIVND (reference sequence). The V end was cut by 2 bases, the J end by 1 base, with 9 bases between. CDR3 length: 15 amino acids. Here the CDR3 reads CASSISPGSNQPQHF. For the CDR3, the DNA is TGTGCCAGTAGTATAAGCCCGGGGAGCAATCAGCCCCAGCATTTT.

In DNA, the CDR3 is TGTGCCAGCAGCGTAGAAAGCGGGTTCTCCTACGAGCAGTACTTC. Protein product: CASSVESGFSYEQYF. This rearrangement joins TRBV9 to TRBJ2-7; a weak D match, TRBD2 (6 bases). Trimming cost V 0 bases and J 0 bases, with 10 bases left between them. The CDR3 is made up of 15 amino acids. The germline gives CDR1 SGDLS, CDR2 YYNGEE.

This clone was seen more than once but under ten times. The chain recombines TRBV27 with TRBJ1-1; D is uncertain. Germline V gives CDR1 MNHEY, CDR2 SMNVEV (reference sequence). CDR3 length: 16 residues. The V end was cut by 3 bases, the J end by 2 bases, with 16 bases between. The CDR3 sequence: CASSFRAPYFNTEAFF. The CDR3 DNA reads as TGTGCCAGCAGTTTCCGGGCCCCCTACTTCAACACTGAAGCTTTCTTT.

The chain has TRBV10-3 and TRBJ2-7, with a possible D match to TRBD1 (5 bases). Per germline, CDR1 ENHRY and CDR2 SYGVKD. The CDR3 has 13 amino acids. V shed 5 bases and J shed 6 bases, with 14 bases lying between them. CDR3 in amino acids: CAISIGDRGEQYF. CDR3 sequence (DNA): TGTGCCATCAGTATTGGAGATAGGGGCGAGCAGTACTTC.

The chain combines TRBV19 with TRBJ1-3; D is perhaps TRBD1 (5 bases). Germline CDR1 and CDR2: LNHDA and SQIVND (reference sequence). This CDR3 is 12 amino acids long. The V and J ends lost 6 bases and 5 bases respectively, with 8 bases between them. CDR3 region: CASRRDRNTIYF. Written as DNA, the CDR3 is TGTGCCAGTAGGAGGGACCGAAACACCATATATTTT.

The chain has TRBV6-5 and TRBJ2-3; D unresolved. Germline loops: CDR1 MNHEY, CDR2 SVGAGI. Trimming shortened V by 5 bases and J by 2 bases, and 14 bases separated the two germline ends. The CDR3 has 15 amino acids. CDR3 DNA: TGTGCCAGCAGTGCCAATTGGAGCCCCACAGATACGCAGTATTTT. It yields the protein CASSANWSPTDTQYF.

This rearrangement joins TRBV30 to TRBJ1-1; no definite D call. The length of the CDR3 is 14 residues. Trimming removed 1 base from V and 1 base from J, with 10 bases in between. The germline gives CDR1 GTSNPN, CDR2 SVGIG (reference sequence). CDR3 DNA: TGTGCCTGGAGTGGAAAAACAAGGAACACTGAAGCTTTCTTT. It encodes CAWSGKTRNTEAFF.